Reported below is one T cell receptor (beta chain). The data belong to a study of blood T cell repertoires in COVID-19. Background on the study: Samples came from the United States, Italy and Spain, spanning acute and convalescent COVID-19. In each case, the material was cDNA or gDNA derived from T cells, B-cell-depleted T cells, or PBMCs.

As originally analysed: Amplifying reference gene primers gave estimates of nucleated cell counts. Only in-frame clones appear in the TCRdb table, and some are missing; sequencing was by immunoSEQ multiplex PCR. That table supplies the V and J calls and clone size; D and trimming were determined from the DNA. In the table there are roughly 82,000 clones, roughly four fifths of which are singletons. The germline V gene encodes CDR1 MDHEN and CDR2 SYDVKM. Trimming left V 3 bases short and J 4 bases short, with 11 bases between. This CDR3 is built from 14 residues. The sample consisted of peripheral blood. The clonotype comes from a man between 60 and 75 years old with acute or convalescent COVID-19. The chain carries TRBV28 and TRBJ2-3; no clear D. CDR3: CASSFLRWADTQYF. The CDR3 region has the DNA TGTGCCAGCAGTTTCCTCAGGTGGGCAGATACGCAGTATTTT.